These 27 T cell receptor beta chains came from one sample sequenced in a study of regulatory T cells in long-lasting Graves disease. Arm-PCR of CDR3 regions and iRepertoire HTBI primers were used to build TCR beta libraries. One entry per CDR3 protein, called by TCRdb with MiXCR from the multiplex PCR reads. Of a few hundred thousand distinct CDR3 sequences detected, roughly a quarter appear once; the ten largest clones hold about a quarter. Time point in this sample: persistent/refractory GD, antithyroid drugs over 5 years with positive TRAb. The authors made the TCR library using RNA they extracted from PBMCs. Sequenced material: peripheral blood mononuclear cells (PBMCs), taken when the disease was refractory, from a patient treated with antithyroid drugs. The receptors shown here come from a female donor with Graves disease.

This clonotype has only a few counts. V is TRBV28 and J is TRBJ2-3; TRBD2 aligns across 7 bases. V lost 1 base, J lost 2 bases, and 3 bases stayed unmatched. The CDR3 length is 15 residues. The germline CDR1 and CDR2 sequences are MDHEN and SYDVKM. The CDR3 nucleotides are TGTGCCAGCAGTTTATCTAGCGGCTACACAGATACGCAGTATTTT. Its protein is CASSLSSGYTDTQYF.

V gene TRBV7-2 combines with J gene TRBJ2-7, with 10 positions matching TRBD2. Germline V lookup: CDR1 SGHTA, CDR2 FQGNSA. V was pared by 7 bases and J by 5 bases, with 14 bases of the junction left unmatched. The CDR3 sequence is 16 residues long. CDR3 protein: CASTKSGRAVLNEQYF. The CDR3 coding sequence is TGTGCCAGCACCAAAAGCGGGAGGGCCGTTTTGAACGAGCAGTACTTC. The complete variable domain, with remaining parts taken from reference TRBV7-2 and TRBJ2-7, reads GAGVSQSPSNKVTEKGKDVELRCDPISGHTALYWYRQSLGQGLEFLIYFQGNSAPDKSGLPSDRFSAERTGGSVSTLTIQRTQQEDSAVYLCASTKSGRAVLNEQYFGPGTRLTVT.

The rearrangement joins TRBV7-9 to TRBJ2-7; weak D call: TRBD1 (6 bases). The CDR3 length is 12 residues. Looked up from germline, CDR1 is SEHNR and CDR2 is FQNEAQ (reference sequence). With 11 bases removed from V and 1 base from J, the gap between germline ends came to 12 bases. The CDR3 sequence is CAGRDTSYEQYF. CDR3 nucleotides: TGTGCCGGAAGGGACACATCCTACGAGCAGTACTTC.

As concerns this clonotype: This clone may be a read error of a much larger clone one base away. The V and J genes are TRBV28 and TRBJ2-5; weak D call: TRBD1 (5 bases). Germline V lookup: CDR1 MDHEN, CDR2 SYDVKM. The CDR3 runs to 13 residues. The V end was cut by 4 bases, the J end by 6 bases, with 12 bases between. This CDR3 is CASSSGHSQTQYF. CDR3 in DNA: TGTGCCAGCAGTTCCGGACATTCGCAGACCCAGTACTTC.

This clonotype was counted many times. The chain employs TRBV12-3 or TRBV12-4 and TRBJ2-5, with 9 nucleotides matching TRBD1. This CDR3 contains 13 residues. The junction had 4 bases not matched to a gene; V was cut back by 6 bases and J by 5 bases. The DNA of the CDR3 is TGTGCCAGCAGCCCGACAGGGGGGGAGACCCAGTACTTC. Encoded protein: CASSPTGGETQYF.

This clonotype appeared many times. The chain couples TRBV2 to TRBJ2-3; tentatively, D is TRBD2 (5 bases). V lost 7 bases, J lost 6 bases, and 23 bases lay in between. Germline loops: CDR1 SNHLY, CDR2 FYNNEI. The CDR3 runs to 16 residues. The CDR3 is CASTPSSGPTLDTQYF. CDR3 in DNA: TGTGCCAGCACCCCATCGAGCGGACCCACCCTGGATACGCAGTATTTT.

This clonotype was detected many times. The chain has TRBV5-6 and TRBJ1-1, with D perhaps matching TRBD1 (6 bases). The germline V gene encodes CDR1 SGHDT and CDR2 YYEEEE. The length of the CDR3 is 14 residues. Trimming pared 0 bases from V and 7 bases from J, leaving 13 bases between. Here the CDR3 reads CASSLGLGAVEAFF. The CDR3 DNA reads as TGTGCCAGCAGCTTGGGGCTGGGGGCGGTTGAAGCTTTCTTT. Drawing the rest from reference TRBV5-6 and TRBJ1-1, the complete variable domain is DAGVTQSPTHLIKTRGQQVTLRCSPKSGHDTVSWYQQALGQGPQFIFQYYEEEERQRGNFPDRFSGHQFPNYSSELNVNALLLGDSALYLCASSLGLGAVEAFFGQGTRLTVV.

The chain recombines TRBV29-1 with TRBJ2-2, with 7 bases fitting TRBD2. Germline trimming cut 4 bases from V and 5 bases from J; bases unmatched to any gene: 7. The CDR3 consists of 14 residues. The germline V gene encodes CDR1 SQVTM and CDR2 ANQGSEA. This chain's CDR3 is CSVALAEWTGELFF. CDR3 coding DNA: TGCAGCGTTGCTCTAGCGGAATGGACCGGGGAGCTGTTTTTT.

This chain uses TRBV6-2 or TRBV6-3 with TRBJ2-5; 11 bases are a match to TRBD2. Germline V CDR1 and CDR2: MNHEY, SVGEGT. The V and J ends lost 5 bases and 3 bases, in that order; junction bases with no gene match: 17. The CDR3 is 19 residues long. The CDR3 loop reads CASSGSPGLAAHTEETQYF. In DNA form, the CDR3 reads TGTGCCAGCAGTGGGAGCCCGGGACTAGCGGCCCACACGGAAGAGACCCAGTACTTC.

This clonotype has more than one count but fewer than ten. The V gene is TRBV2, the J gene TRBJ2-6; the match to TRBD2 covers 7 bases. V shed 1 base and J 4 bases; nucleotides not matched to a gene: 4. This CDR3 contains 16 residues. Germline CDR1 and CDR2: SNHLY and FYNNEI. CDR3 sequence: CASSEVGGWGANVLTF. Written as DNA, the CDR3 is TGTGCCAGCAGTGAAGTCGGGGGGTGGGGGGCCAACGTCCTGACTTTC.

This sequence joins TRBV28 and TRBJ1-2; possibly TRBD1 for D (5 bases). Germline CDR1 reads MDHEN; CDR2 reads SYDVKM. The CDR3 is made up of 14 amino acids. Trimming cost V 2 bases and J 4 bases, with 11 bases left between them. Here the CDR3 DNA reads TGTGCCAGCAGTTTAGGCAGGGAGACCTATGGCTACACCTTC. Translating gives CASSLGRETYGYTF.

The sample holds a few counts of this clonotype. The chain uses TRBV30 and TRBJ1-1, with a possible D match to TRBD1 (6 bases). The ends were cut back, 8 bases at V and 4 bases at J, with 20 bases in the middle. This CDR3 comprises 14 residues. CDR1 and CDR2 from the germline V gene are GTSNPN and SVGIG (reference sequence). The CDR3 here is CAVSFGGGSTEAFF. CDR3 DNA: TGTGCCGTATCCTTCGGGGGCGGGAGCACTGAAGCTTTCTTT.

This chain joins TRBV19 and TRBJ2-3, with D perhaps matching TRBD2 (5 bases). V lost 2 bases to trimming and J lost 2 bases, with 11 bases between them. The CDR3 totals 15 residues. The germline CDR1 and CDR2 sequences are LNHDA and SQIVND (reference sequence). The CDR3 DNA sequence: TGTGCCAGTAGTATAAATGGACTTACCACAGATACGCAGTATTTT. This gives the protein CASSINGLTTDTQYF.

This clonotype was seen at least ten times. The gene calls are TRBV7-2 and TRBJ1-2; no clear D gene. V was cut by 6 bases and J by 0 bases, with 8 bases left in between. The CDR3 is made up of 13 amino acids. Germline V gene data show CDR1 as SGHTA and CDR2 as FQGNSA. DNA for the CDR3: TGTGCCAGCAGTTGGAGAACTAACTATGGCTACACCTTC. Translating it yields CASSWRTNYGYTF.

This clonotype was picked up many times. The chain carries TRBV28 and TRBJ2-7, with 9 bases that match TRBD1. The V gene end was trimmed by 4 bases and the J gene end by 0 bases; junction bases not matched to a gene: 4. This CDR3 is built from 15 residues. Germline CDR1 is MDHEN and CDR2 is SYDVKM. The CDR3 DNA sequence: TGTGCCAGCAGTTCGTCGGGACAGGGCTCCTACGAGCAGTACTTC. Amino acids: CASSSSGQGSYEQYF.

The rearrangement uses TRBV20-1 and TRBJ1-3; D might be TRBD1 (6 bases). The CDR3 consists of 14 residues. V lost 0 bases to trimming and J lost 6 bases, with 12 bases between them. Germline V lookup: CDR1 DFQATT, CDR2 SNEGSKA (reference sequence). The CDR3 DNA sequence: TGCAGTGCTAGAGACCGAGGGGGTGCAAACACCATATATTTT. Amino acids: CSARDRGGANTIYF.

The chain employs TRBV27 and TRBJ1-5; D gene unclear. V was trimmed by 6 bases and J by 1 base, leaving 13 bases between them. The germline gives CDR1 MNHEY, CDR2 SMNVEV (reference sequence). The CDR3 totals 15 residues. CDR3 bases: TGTGCCAGCAGCCGAGCAGGTGGGAGCAATCAGCCCCAGCATTTT. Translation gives CASSRAGGSNQPQHF.

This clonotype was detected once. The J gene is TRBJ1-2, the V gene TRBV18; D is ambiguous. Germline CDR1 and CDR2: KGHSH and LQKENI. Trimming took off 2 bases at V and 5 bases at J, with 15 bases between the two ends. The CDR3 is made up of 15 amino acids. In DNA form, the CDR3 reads TGTGCCAGCTCACCAGGGGATGGCCCCGTATATGGCTACACCTTC. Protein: CASSPGDGPVYGYTF.

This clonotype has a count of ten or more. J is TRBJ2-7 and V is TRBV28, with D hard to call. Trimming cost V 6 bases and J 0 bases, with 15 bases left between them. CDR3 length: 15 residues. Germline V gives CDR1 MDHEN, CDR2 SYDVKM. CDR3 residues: CASSLMHRFSYEQYF. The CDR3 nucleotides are TGTGCCAGCAGCCTTATGCACAGATTCTCCTACGAGCAGTACTTC.

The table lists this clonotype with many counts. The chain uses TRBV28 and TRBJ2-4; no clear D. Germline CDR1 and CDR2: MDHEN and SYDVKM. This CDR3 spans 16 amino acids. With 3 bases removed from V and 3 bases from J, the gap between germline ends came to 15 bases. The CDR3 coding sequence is TGTGCCAGCAGTTTGGCCAGAAACTCGAACAAAAACATTCAGTACTTC. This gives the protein CASSLARNSNKNIQYF.

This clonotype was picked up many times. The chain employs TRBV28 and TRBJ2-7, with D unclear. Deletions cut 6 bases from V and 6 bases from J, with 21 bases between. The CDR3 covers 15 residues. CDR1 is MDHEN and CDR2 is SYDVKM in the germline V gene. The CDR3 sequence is CASSVRLKRAFEQYF. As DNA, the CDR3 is TGTGCCAGCAGCGTTAGACTGAAAAGGGCCTTCGAGCAGTACTTC.

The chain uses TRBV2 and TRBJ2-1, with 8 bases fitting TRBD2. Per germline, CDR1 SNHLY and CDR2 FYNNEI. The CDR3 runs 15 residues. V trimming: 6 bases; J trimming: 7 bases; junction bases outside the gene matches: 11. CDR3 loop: CASRVSGTINNEQFF. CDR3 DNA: TGTGCCAGCAGAGTTAGCGGGACTATTAATAATGAGCAGTTCTTC.

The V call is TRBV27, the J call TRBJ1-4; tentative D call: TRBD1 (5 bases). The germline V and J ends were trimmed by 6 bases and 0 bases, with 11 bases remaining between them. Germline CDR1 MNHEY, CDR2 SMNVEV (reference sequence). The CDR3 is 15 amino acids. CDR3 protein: CASRRDRATNEKLFF. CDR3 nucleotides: TGTGCCAGCAGAAGGGACCGTGCAACTAATGAAAAACTGTTTTTT.

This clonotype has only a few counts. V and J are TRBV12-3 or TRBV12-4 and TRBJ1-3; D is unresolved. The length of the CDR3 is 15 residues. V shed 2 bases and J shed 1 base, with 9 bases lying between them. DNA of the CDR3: TGTGCCAGCAGTTTACGGGCCTCTTCTGGAAACACCATATATTTT. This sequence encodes CASSLRASSGNTIYF.

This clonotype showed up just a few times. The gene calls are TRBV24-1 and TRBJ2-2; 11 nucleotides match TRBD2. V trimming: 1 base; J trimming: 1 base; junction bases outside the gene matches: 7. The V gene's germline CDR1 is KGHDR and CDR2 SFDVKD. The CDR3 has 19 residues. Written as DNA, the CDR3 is TGTGCCACCAGTGATTTCTCGGCTAGCGGGAGGCTGAACACCGGGGAGCTGTTTTTT. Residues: CATSDFSASGRLNTGELFF.

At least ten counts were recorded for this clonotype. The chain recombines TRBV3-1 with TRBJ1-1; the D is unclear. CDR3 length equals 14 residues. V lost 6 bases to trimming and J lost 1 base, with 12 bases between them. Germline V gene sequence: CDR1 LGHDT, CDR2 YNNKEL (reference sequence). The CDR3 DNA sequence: TGTGCCAGCAGGCTAAGCGGCAAGAACACTGAAGCTTTCTTT. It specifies CASRLSGKNTEAFF. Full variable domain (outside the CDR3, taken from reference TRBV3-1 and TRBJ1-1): DTAVSQTPKYLVTQMGNDKSIKCEQNLGHDTMYWYKQDSKKFLKIMFSYNNKELIINETVPNRFSPKSPDKAHLNLHINSLELGDSAVYFCASRLSGKNTEAFFGQGTRLTVV.

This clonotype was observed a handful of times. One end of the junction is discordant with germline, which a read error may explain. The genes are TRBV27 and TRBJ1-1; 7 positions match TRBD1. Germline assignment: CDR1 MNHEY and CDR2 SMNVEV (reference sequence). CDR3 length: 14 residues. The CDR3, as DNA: TGTGCCGGCAGTTCGAACGGACAGGCAGGGAATGCTTTCTTT. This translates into CAGSSNGQAGNAFF.